This T cell receptor beta chain was captured in a study of T cell repertoires in cytomegalovirus infection. TCRdb ran MiXCR on the reads and lists one entry per CDR3 protein. The table includes fewer than 950,000 distinct CDR3 sequences, less than 35% detected once. Turning to this clonotype: Its specificity is unknown.

The source of this sequence is a human donor in good health (CMV status not recorded). Some clones in this sample may be carry-over from other donors' samples. This specimen consisted of cultured CD8+ T cells from PBMCs, obtained from culture after CMV antigen stimulation.

CDR3 DNA sequence: TGTGCCAGCAGTTACTCGGGCTCAGCTGAAGCTTTCTTT. Translated: CASSYSGSAEAFF. The V gene is TRBV6-5, the J gene TRBJ1-1; the D is unclear. The V and J ends lost 0 bases and 6 bases respectively, with 8 bases between them. Germline values: CDR1 MNHEY, CDR2 SVGAGI. The CDR3 spans 13 residues.